This T cell receptor beta chain is from a study of CD8 T cells in Susac syndrome. There are 14 residues in the CDR3. With V trimmed by 6 bases and J by 7 bases, 8 bases remained unmatched. Germline V lookup: CDR1 MNHEY, CDR2 SVGAGI. The study used healthy donors as controls matched for age and sex. The CD8+ and CD4+ T cells were isolated magnetically using a negative isolation approach, whereas the TEMRA cells were enriched by FACS. The RNA, about 0.5 to 1 ug, was put through reverse transcription using random hexamers. With immunoSEQ multiplex PCR, TCR beta CDR3 was amplified across 54 Vbeta and 13 Jbeta. TCRdb ran MiXCR on the immunoSEQ multiplex PCR reads and lists one entry per CDR3 protein. In the table there are 90,000 to 150,000 distinct CDR3 sequences, around 94% of which are singletons.

The chain couples TRBV6-5 to TRBJ1-4, with 7 nucleotides matching TRBD1. Specimen: CD4+ T cells from PBMCs. The clonotype comes from a human donor in good health. This CDR3 is CASRETGNAEKLFF. CDR3 nucleotide sequence: TGTGCCAGCAGGGAGACAGGGAATGCTGAAAAACTGTTTTTT.